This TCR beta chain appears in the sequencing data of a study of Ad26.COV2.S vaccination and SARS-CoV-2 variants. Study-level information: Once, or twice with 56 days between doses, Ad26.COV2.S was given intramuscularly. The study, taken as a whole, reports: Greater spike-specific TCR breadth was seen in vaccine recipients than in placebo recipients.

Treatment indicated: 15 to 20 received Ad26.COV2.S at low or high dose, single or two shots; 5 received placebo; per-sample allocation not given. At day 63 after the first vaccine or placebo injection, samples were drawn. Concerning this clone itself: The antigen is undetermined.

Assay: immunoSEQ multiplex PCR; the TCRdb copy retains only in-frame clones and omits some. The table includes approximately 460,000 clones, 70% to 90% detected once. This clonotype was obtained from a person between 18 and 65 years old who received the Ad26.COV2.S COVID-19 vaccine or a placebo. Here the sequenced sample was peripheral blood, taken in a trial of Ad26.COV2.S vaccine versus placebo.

CDR3 sequence reads: CAISPHQNTEAFF. As DNA, the CDR3 is TGTGCCATCAGTCCACACCAGAACACTGAAGCTTTCTTT. This chain uses TRBV10-3 with TRBJ1-1; D unresolved. In germline, CDR1 is ENHRY, CDR2 SYGVKD. The V end was cut by 5 bases, the J end by 1 base, with 8 bases between. This CDR3 contains 13 residues.